The 27 T cell receptor beta chains given below trace back to one sample, sequenced in a study of T-cell reconstitution after alpha-beta-depleted transplantation in children (dated by TCRdb to the mid-2010s). The protocol used for the library was PCR. The reads were generated on an Illumina HiSeq 2500. TCR libraries were prepared with molecular barcoding, using unique molecular identifiers to normalize TCRbeta repertoire quantification. The raw public data were reprocessed by TCRdb itself: fastp quality trimming at Q25, MiXCR clonotype calling, in-frame beta chains only. Rows with a matching CDR3 protein are joined into one entry that keeps the most common DNA and genes. A total of around 300,000 distinct CDR3 sequences appear in this sample, approximately 10% of them only once. The ten largest clones represent about 25% of the sample. Read against the paper, the sample's treatment or condition label means: allogeneic hematopoietic cell transplantation with graft depleted of TCRalphabeta T cells and CD19 B cells.

This sample comprised peripheral blood, obtained 180 days after TCRalphabeta/CD19-depleted stem cell transplant. These receptor sequences come from a male patient aged 2 to 9 who had a stem cell transplant for chronic granulomatous disease, so the T cells may come from the graft donor.

This clonotype came up a few times. V usage is TRBV19 and J usage is TRBJ2-5; D unclear. V dropped 7 bases and J dropped 14 bases, with 14 bases sitting between them. The CDR3 is 10 residues long. Germline V lookup: CDR1 LNHDA, CDR2 SQIVND (reference sequence). The CDR3 nucleotides are TGTGCCAGTAAGGCGGACCAGGACTACTTC. Translated, it gives CASKADQDYF.

This clonotype was seen only a few times. The chain carries TRBV28 and TRBJ1-5; D not certain. The CDR3 loop spans 13 amino acids. Germline values: CDR1 MDHEN, CDR2 SYDVKM. Trimming left V 6 bases short and J 7 bases short, with 13 bases between. CDR3 nucleotides: TGTGCCAGCAGCCCCGGGCTTAAGCAGCCCCAGCATTTT. Protein sequence: CASSPGLKQPQHF.

This clonotype was seen ten or more times. The chain is built from TRBV7-9 and TRBJ2-7, with 7 positions matching TRBD2. Germline CDR1 SEHNR, CDR2 FQNEAQ (reference sequence). V gave up 3 bases and J gave up 2 bases; unmatched junction bases: 4. The CDR3 sequence is 14 residues long. The CDR3 here is CASSFTGGPYEQYF. The CDR3 bases are TGTGCCAGCAGCTTTACGGGGGGACCCTACGAGCAGTACTTC.

This clonotype occurred many times. The chain combines TRBV12-3 or TRBV12-4 with TRBJ2-3; 12 bases are a match to TRBD1. After removal of 3 bases from V and 5 bases from J, the junction contained 3 bases not matched to a gene. The length of the CDR3 is 15 residues. CDR3 sequence (DNA): TGTGCCAGCAGTTTGGGACAGGGGGCTGTAGATACGCAGTATTTT. Translation: CASSLGQGAVDTQYF.

This clonotype showed up many times. The gene calls are TRBV7-9 and TRBJ2-3; D uncertain. This CDR3 has 14 residues. Germline CDR1 SEHNR, CDR2 FQNEAQ (reference sequence). V was pared by 5 bases and J by 3 bases, with 12 bases between. The CDR3 bases are TGTGCCAGCAGCCCCGAATCGATGACAGATACGCAGTATTTT. It translates to CASSPESMTDTQYF.

Many counts were recorded for this clonotype. The rearrangement links TRBV27 to TRBJ2-2; D unresolved. This CDR3 is 15 amino acids long. Trimming pared 3 bases from V and 5 bases from J, leaving 13 bases between. The germline V gene has CDR1 MNHEY and CDR2 SMNVEV (reference sequence). The CDR3 nucleotides are TGTGCCAGCAGTTTCCAGAAAGTGGGTACCGGGGAGCTGTTTTTT. Amino acids: CASSFQKVGTGELFF.

This clonotype was recorded many times. The rearrangement links TRBV5-1 to TRBJ2-7; TRBD2 aligns across 9 bases. The CDR3 sequence is 15 residues long. In germline, CDR1 is SGHRS, CDR2 YFSETQ. The ends lost 0 bases at V and 2 bases at J; junction bases unmatched: 3. The CDR3 is CASSLVAGAAYEQYF. The CDR3 DNA sequence: TGCGCCAGCAGCTTGGTAGCGGGAGCGGCCTACGAGCAGTACTTC.

On this clonotype: This may arise from a read error, as a much more abundant clone is one base away. The V call is TRBV20-1, the J call TRBJ2-7; D not certain. CDR1 and CDR2 (germline): DFQATT, SNEGSKA (reference sequence). V was clipped by 6 bases and J by 7 bases, with 13 bases between them. CDR3 length: 11 amino acids. The DNA for the CDR3 is TGCAGTGCCGAGGATAGTAGGGAGCAGTACTTC. Its protein is CSAEDSREQYF.

The chain joins TRBV14 to TRBJ2-7; D possibly uses TRBD1 or TRBD2 (5 bases each). CDR1 and CDR2 from the germline V gene are SGHDN and FVKESK. CDR3 size: 16 residues. The V end lost 4 bases, the J end lost 2 bases, and 18 bases lay between the germline ends. Here the CDR3 reads CASSLRLGRGAYEQYF. CDR3 coding DNA: TGTGCCAGCAGCCTTAGACTGGGCAGAGGGGCCTACGAGCAGTACTTC.

Many counts were recorded for this clonotype. The chain carries TRBV24-1 and TRBJ2-7; D may match TRBD1 or TRBD2 (5 bases each). The V and J ends lost 4 bases and 7 bases respectively, with 13 bases between them. The CDR3 length is 13 residues. Germline lookup yields CDR1 KGHDR and CDR2 SFDVKD. CDR3 bases: TGTGCCACCAGTGACCTGGGACGTGGGGAGCAGTACTTC. Amino acids: CATSDLGRGEQYF.

This clonotype was picked up a small number of times. The rearrangement links TRBV5-1 to TRBJ2-7; D may correspond to TRBD1 or TRBD2 (5 bases each). CDR1 is SGHRS and CDR2 is YFSETQ in the germline V gene. V lost 0 bases and J lost 2, with 15 bases in between. The CDR3 is 16 residues long. As DNA, the CDR3 is TGCGCCAGCAGCTTGGGAACCGGGACCCGACCCTACGAGCAGTACTTC. It yields the protein CASSLGTGTRPYEQYF. Full variable domain (missing parts from reference TRBV5-1 and TRBJ2-7): KAGVTQTPRYLIKTRGQQVTLSCSPISGHRSVSWYQQTPGQGLQFLFEYFSETQRNKGNFPGRFSGRQFSNSRSEMNVSTLELGDSALYLCASSLGTGTRPYEQYFGPGTRLTVT.

In this sample, this clonotype turned up many times. V is TRBV4-2 and J is TRBJ1-2; possibly TRBD1 for D (5 bases). The CDR3 has 15 residues. Per the germline V gene, CDR1 is LGHNA and CDR2 is YNFKEQ. V lost 1 base, J lost 4 bases, and 13 bases lay in between. CDR3 in DNA: TGTGCCAGCAGCCAAGTCCAGGGAGGGGTCTATGGCTACACCTTC. Amino acids: CASSQVQGGVYGYTF.

This clonotype was seen many times. The CDR3 DNA follows: TGTGCCAGCAGCTTTGGGTTAGCGGGAGTCGGGGATACGCAGTATTTT. It is translated as CASSFGLAGVGDTQYF. The chain employs TRBV5-5 and TRBJ2-3; 9 bases line up with TRBD2. This CDR3 spans 16 amino acids. V dropped 2 bases and J dropped 6; count of bases not matched to a gene: 10. CDR1 and CDR2 (germline): SGHKS, YYEKEE (reference sequence).

Comment on this clonotype: Given a much more abundant clone one base away, this may be a read error. This CDR3 reads CASSFTKGSRNNQYF. DNA of the CDR3: TGTGCCAGCAGCTTTACCAAGGGTAGCAGGAACAATCAGTACTTC. J is TRBJ2-4 and V is TRBV5-6; D unresolved. Germline CDR1 reads SGHDT; CDR2 reads YYEEEE. CDR3 size: 15 residues.

In this sample, this clonotype turned up many times. The V call is TRBV11-2, the J call TRBJ2-3; perhaps TRBD2 as D (6 bases). The CDR3 is made up of 14 amino acids. Germline V lookup: CDR1 SGHAT, CDR2 FQNNGV. V shed 5 bases and J shed 5 bases, with 14 bases lying between them. The CDR3 region is CASSPVGREDTQYF. CDR3 DNA: TGTGCCAGCAGCCCAGTAGGGCGGGAAGATACGCAGTATTTT. Filled out from reference TRBV11-2 and TRBJ2-3, the complete variable domain reads EAGVAQSPRYKIIEKRQSVAFWCNPISGHATLYWYQQILGQGPKLLIQFQNNGVVDDSQLPKDRFSAERLKGVDSTLKIQPAKLEDSAVYLCASSPVGREDTQYFGPGTRLTVL.

At least ten counts were recorded for this clonotype. The chain links TRBV3-1 to TRBJ2-5, with TRBD2 matching 7 bases. Trimming removed 7 bases from V and 2 bases from J; junction bases left unmatched: 7. The V gene's germline CDR1 is LGHDT and CDR2 YNNKEL (reference sequence). The CDR3 is 14 residues long. CDR3 nucleotide sequence: TGTGCCAGCACAAAATTCGGGGGGCAAGAGACCCAGTACTTC. As protein: CASTKFGGQETQYF.

The sample holds many counts of this clonotype. V and J are TRBV4-3 and TRBJ2-7; D possibly corresponds to TRBD2 (5 bases). The V end lost 4 bases, the J end lost 3 bases, and 13 bases lay between the germline ends. The CDR3 extends over 14 amino acids. The V gene's germline CDR1 is LGHNA and CDR2 YSLEER. DNA for the CDR3: TGCGCCAGCAGCCCGGACCCTGGAGGCTACGAGCAGTACTTC. It is translated as CASSPDPGGYEQYF.

This clonotype occurred many times. The rearrangement uses TRBV9 and TRBJ2-2, with 10 bases aligning to TRBD2. The CDR3 runs 13 residues. CDR1 is SGDLS, CDR2 YYNGEE, per germline. V lost 5 bases and J lost 7; bases outside the gene matches: 2. In DNA form, the CDR3 reads TGTGCCAGCAGGCCTAGCGGGGGCGGGGAGCTGTTTTTT. This gives the protein CASRPSGGGELFF.

This clonotype was seen ten or more times. The CDR3 DNA reads as TGTGCCAGCAGCCTAGTGCAACGGACTGGGGGCACTGAAGCTTTCTTT. Its translation: CASSLVQRTGGTEAFF. This chain connects TRBV28 to TRBJ1-1, with a possible D match to TRBD1 (5 bases). This CDR3 has 16 amino acids. In germline, CDR1 is MDHEN, CDR2 SYDVKM. V lost 6 bases to trimming and J lost 4 bases, with 21 bases between them.

This clonotype was seen ten or more times. The chain carries TRBV6-5 and TRBJ1-5; D is ambiguous. The germline CDR1 and CDR2 sequences are MNHEY and SVGAGI. The CDR3 has 13 residues. Trimming stripped 6 bases from V and 7 bases from J, with 13 bases between. CDR3 bases: TGTGCCAGCAGCCGCCTCCTGGGGCAGCCCCAGCATTTT. Protein: CASSRLLGQPQHF.

As to this clonotype: A read error may be the cause here, since a much bigger clone is one base away. The J gene is TRBJ2-5, the V gene TRBV12-3 or TRBV12-4, with a tentative D call TRBD1 (6 bases). The CDR3 sequence is 13 residues long. CDR3 in amino acids: CASSWTVQDTQYF. CDR3 bases: TGTGCCAGCAGTTGGACAGTACAAGACACCCAGTACTTC.

This chain uses TRBV20-1 with TRBJ2-5; D is possibly TRBD2 (5 bases). The CDR3 runs 12 residues. V was shortened by 1 base and J by 3 bases, with 6 bases between the two germline ends. Per the germline V gene, CDR1 is DFQATT and CDR2 is SNEGSKA (reference sequence). CDR3 protein: CSARGREETQYF. DNA of the CDR3: TGCAGTGCTAGAGGGCGGGAAGAGACCCAGTACTTC.

This clonotype was picked up many times. This chain joins TRBV20-1 and TRBJ1-2; D may be TRBD1 (6 bases). The ends were cut back, 0 bases at V and 6 bases at J, with 11 bases in the middle. Germline V CDR1 and CDR2: DFQATT, SNEGSKA (reference sequence). The CDR3 sequence is 13 residues long. The CDR3 DNA reads as TGCAGTGCTAGAGATCTGGGGGCGGATGGCTACACCTTC. It translates to CSARDLGADGYTF.

This clonotype was observed many times. The chain carries TRBV6-5 and TRBJ1-1; 7 nucleotides line up with TRBD1. CDR3 length: 14 residues. The trim removed 2 bases at V and 6 bases at J, leaving 6 bases unmatched. Germline V lookup: CDR1 MNHEY, CDR2 SVGAGI. The CDR3 region is CASSYEGARAEAFF. The CDR3, as DNA: TGTGCCAGCAGTTACGAGGGGGCGCGGGCTGAAGCTTTCTTT.

In its sample, this clonotype was seen many times. CDR3 coding DNA: TGTGCCAGCAGACTAGGGACAGATACGCAGTATTTT. Its translation: CASRLGTDTQYF. The rearrangement links TRBV12-3 or TRBV12-4 to TRBJ2-3; D is perhaps TRBD2 (5 bases). The CDR3 extends over 12 amino acids. Deletions cut 6 bases from V and 3 bases from J, with 7 bases between.

This clonotype was recorded at least ten times. V gene TRBV20-1 combines with J gene TRBJ2-2; D gene uncertain. Germline V gene data show CDR1 as DFQATT and CDR2 as SNEGSKA (reference sequence). The CDR3 loop spans 13 amino acids. The V gene lost 0 bases and the J gene lost 8 bases, with 10 bases spanning the gap. CDR3 in amino acids: CSARELSSGELFF. The CDR3 DNA follows: TGCAGTGCTAGAGAGCTTAGCAGTGGGGAGCTGTTTTTT.

As to this clonotype: This may arise from a read error, as a much more abundant clone is one base away. The chain couples TRBV6-5 to TRBJ1-4; a possible D gene is TRBD1 (5 bases). This CDR3 has 18 amino acids. Germline CDR1 and CDR2: MNHEY and SVGAGI. V gave up 0 bases and J gave up 1 base, with 15 bases separating them. The CDR3 sequence: CASSYSTALVGTNEKLFF. The CDR3 bases are TGTGCCAGCAGTTACTCGACAGCGCTAGTTGGAACTAATGAAAAACTGTTTTTT.